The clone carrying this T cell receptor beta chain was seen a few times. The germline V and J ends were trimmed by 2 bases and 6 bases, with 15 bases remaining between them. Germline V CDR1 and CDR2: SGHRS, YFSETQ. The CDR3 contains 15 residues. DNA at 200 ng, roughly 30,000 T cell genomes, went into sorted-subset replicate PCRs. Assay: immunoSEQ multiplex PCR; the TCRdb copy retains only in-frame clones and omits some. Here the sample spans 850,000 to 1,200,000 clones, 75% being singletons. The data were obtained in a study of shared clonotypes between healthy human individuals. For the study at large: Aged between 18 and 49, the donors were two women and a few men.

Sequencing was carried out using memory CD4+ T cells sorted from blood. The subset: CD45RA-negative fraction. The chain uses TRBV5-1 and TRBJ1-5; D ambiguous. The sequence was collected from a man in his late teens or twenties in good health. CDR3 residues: CASSLTGTPGQPQHF. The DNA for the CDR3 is TGCGCCAGCAGCTTAACGGGCACCCCGGGTCAGCCCCAGCATTTT.